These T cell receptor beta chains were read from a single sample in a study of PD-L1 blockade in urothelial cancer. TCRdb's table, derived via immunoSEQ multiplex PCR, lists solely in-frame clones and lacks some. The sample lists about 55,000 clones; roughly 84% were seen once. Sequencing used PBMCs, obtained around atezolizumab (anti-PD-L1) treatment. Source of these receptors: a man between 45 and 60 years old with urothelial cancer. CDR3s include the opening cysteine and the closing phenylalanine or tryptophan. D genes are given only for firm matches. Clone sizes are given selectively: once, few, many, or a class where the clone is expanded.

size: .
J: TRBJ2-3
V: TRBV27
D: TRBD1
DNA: TGTGCCAGCAGTCCCCGGGACAGTTATACGCAGTATTTT
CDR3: CASSPRDSYTQYF

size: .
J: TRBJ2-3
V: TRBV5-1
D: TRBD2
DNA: TGCGCCAGCATGGATAGCGGGGCCTACACAGATACGCAGTATTTT
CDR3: CASMDSGAYTDTQYF

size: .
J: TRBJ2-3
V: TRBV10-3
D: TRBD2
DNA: TGTGCCATCAGTGAGTCGATATCGGGGGGGGCGAGGACAGATACGCAGTATTTT
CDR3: CAISESISGGARTDTQYF

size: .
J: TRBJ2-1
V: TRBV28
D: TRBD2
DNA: TGTGCCAGCAGTTTACAGTGGCCGGTAGCGGGAGTAGGTGAGCAGTTCTTC
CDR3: CASSLQWPVAGVGEQFF

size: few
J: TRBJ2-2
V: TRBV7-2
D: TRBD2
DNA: TGTGCCAGCAGCTTTTTAGCGGGAGTCCCCGGGGAGCTGTTTTTT
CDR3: CASSFLAGVPGELFF

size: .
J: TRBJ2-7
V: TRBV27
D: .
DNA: TGTGCCAGCAGTCCCAACTCGAATTCCTACGAGCAGTACTTC
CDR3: CASSPNSNSYEQYF

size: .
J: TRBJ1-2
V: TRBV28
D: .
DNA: TGTGCCAGTACAGGGCTCTATGGCTACACCTTC
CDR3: CASTGLYGYTF

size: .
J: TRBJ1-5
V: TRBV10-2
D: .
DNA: TGCGCCAGCAGTGAGTCGTTGGGTGCAGGGAATCAGCCCCAGCATTTT
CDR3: CASSESLGAGNQPQHF

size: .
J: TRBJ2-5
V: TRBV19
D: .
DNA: TGTGCCAGTAGTATGGGTGGGGTAGCGGAACGGCTGGGGACCCAGTACTTC
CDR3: CASSMGGVAERLGTQYF

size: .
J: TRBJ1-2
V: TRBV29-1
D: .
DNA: TGCAGCGGAGGAGGGAGTACAGGAAGTGGTGGCTACACCTTC
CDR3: CSGGGSTGSGGYTF

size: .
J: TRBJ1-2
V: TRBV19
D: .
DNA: TGTGCCAGTAGTATAGGGTCCTCCGGGGACTATGGCTACACCTTC
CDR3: CASSIGSSGDYGYTF

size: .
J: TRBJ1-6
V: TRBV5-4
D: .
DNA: TGTGCCAGCGGCAAATTAGACAGCTCCTATAATTCACCCCTCCACTTT
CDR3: CASGKLDSSYNSPLHF

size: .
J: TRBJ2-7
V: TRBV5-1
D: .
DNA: TGCGCCAGCAGCGGAGGGGGCTTTTCCGAGCAGTACTTC
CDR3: CASSGGGFSEQYF

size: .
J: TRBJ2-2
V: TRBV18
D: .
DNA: TGTGCCAGCTCACCCGGGGTGCGTCCCGGCGGGGAGCTGTTTTTT
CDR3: CASSPGVRPGGELFF

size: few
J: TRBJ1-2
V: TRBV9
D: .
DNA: TGTGCCAGCAGCCTGGGGGCCGGCTACACCTTC
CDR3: CASSLGAGYTF

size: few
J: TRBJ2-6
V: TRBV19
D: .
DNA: TGTGCCAGTAGTACACAGATGAGTGGGGCCAACGTCCTGACTTTC
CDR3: CASSTQMSGANVLTF

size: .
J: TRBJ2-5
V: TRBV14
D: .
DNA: TGTGCCAGCAGCCAGACGACTAGTTTGGCCCAGTACTTC
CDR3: CASSQTTSLAQYF

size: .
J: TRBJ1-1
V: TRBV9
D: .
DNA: TGTGCCAGCAGCGGTACAGTGGGCACTGAAGCTTTCTTT
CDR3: CASSGTVGTEAFF

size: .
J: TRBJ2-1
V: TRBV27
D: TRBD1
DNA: TGTGCCAGCACCCCTAGGGGGACAGCCCGTTACAATGAGCAGTTCTTC
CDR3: CASTPRGTARYNEQFF

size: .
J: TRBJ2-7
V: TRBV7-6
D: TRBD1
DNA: TGTGCCAGCAGCCTATGGACAGGGAGTGACGAGCAGTACTTC
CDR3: CASSLWTGSDEQYF

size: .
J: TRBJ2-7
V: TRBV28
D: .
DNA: TGTGCCAGCGAATCAGGGTTTCCACCCTACGAGCAGTACTTC
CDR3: CASESGFPPYEQYF

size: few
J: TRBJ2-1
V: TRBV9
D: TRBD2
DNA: TGTGCCAGCAGCGCTAGCGGGGGTCTTTCCAATGAGCAGTTCTTC
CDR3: CASSASGGLSNEQFF

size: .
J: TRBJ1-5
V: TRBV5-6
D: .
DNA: TGTGCCAGCAGCTTTGACAGAAATCAGCCCCAGCATTTT
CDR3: CASSFDRNQPQHF